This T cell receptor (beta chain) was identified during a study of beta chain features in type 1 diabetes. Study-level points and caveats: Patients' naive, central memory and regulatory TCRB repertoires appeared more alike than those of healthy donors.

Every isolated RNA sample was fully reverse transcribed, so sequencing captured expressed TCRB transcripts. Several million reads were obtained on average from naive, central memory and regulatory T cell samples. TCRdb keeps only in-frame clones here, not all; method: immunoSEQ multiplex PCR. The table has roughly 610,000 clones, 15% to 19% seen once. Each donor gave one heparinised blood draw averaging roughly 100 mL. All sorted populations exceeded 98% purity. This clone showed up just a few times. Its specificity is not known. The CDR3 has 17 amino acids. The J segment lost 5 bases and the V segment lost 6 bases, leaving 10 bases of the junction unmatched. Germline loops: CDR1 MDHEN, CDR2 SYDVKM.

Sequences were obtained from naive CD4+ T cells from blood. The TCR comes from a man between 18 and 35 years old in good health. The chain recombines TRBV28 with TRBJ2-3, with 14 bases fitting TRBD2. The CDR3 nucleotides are TGTGCCAGCAGCCCTGCCCGACTAGCGGGAGGGAGAGATACGCAGTATTTT. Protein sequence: CASSPARLAGGRDTQYF.